The clone carrying this TCR beta chain was detected many times. Its antigen is as yet unknown. The data stem from a study of identical twins. Study findings and constraints: Part of the zero-insertion signal could reflect confounding by invariant MAIT and iNKT cells.

Using its own MiXCR run on the 5' RACE reads, TCRdb lists one record per CDR3 protein. The table lists some 230,000 distinct CDR3 sequences, over 5% of them singletons, with roughly 14% in the top ten. A further study also used this sample, focusing on T cells expressing NK-cell markers.

This receptor was identified in a young woman in good health. The sequencing input was CD8+ T cells sorted from blood.

The DNA of the CDR3 is TGCGCCAGCAGCTTGGAAAGCGGGACGAGCTCCTACGAGCAGTACTTC. Protein product: CASSLESGTSSYEQYF. This rearrangement joins TRBV5-1 to TRBJ2-7, with 7 bases matching TRBD2. The V segment lost 0 bases and the J segment 0 bases; nucleotides outside the gene matches: 6. The CDR3 runs to 16 residues. Germline V gives CDR1 SGHRS, CDR2 YFSETQ.